Following are 19 T cell receptor beta chains from one sample sequenced in a study of blood T cell repertoires in COVID-19. Data came from immunoSEQ multiplex PCR; TCRdb stores just in-frame clones and leaves some out. The sample comprises fewer than 350,000 clones, approximately 90% of which are singletons, and under 5% rests with the top ten. Source material: peripheral blood. These receptor sequences come from a woman in her sixties with COVID-19, enrolled during active disease.

Worth noting for this clone: Within the sample, other DNA sequences also encode this same CDR3. The rearrangement joins TRBV7-9 to TRBJ2-5; D may be TRBD1 (5 bases). CDR1 and CDR2 (germline): SEHNR, FQNEAQ (reference sequence). CDR3 length equals 12 residues. V was pared by 4 bases and J by 5 bases, with 8 bases between. The CDR3 loop is CASSSGSETQYF. The DNA for the CDR3 is TGTGCCAGCAGCTCAGGGTCGGAGACCCAGTACTTC.

J is TRBJ2-3 and V is TRBV6-5, with D possibly being TRBD1 (6 bases). The CDR3 loop spans 14 amino acids. Germline V CDR1 and CDR2: MNHEY, SVGAGI. V was shortened by 6 bases and J by 4 bases, with 14 bases between the two germline ends. CDR3 amino acids: CASSDRRGADTQYF. Here the CDR3 DNA reads TGTGCCAGCAGCGACAGGCGAGGGGCAGATACGCAGTATTTT.

This clone was recorded a few times. The V call is TRBV2, the J call TRBJ2-7; 12 nucleotides match TRBD1. The CDR3 sequence is 15 residues long. Germline V lookup: CDR1 SNHLY, CDR2 FYNNEI. The trim removed 3 bases at V and 1 base at J, leaving 1 base unmatched. CDR3 bases: TGTGCCAGCAGTGAGGGACAGGGGGCTTCCTACGAGCAGTACTTC. Translation gives CASSEGQGASYEQYF. Full variable domain (missing parts from reference TRBV2 and TRBJ2-7): EPEVTQTPSHQVTQMGQEVILRCVPISNHLYFYWYRQILGQKVEFLVSFYNNEISEKSEIFDDQFSVERPDGSNFTLKIRSTKLEDSAMYFCASSEGQGASYEQYFGPGTRLTVT.

There are a few counts of this clone. The chain links TRBV19 to TRBJ2-1, with no clear D. CDR1 and CDR2 (germline): LNHDA, SQIVND (reference sequence). This CDR3 region has 16 residues. Trimming removed 4 bases from V and 0 bases from J, with 13 bases in between. The CDR3 protein is CASSTRGVSSYNEQFF. For the CDR3, the DNA is TGTGCCAGTAGTACGCGAGGCGTTAGCTCCTACAATGAGCAGTTCTTC.

The genes are TRBV28 and TRBJ1-6; possibly TRBD1 for D (6 bases). This CDR3 has 15 residues. V was cut by 9 bases and J by 3 bases, with 15 bases left in between. Germline loops: CDR1 MDHEN, CDR2 SYDVKM. CDR3 loop: CASATQGIYNSPLHF. The CDR3 nucleotides are TGTGCCAGTGCTACACAGGGAATCTATAATTCACCCCTCCACTTT.

This clone was seen once. The chain recombines TRBV12-3 or TRBV12-4 with TRBJ1-1, with D uncertain. Trimming cost V 6 bases and J 0 bases, with 8 bases left between them. The CDR3 sequence is 13 residues long. CDR3 nucleotide sequence: TGTGCCAGCAGGTACTCGATGAACACTGAAGCTTTCTTT. It codes for CASRYSMNTEAFF.

The chain carries TRBV5-1 and TRBJ2-3; 8 bases align to TRBD1. This CDR3 contains 17 residues. The V gene end was trimmed by 0 bases and the J gene end by 2 bases; junction bases not matched to a gene: 8. Germline lookup yields CDR1 SGHRS and CDR2 YFSETQ. The CDR3, as DNA: TGCGCCAGCAGCTTGGCCGGGTGGGACAGGCTCACAGATACGCAGTATTTT. This codes for CASSLAGWDRLTDTQYF.

The chain couples TRBV5-6 to TRBJ1-1; D unresolved. V lost 7 bases, J lost 0 bases, and 13 bases lay in between. Germline lookup yields CDR1 SGHDT and CDR2 YYEEEE. The CDR3 length is 14 residues. CDR3 in amino acids: CASLPGNMNTEAFF. CDR3 bases: TGTGCCAGCCTACCAGGAAACATGAACACTGAAGCTTTCTTT.

This chain uses TRBV14 with TRBJ1-1; 9 nucleotides match TRBD1. The V and J ends lost 1 base and 11 bases, in that order; junction bases with no gene match: 5. CDR3 length: 13 amino acids. The germline V gene has CDR1 SGHDN and CDR2 FVKESK. The DNA for the CDR3 is TGTGCCAGCAGCCAAGGATGGACAGGGGTGGCTTTCTTT. This sequence encodes CASSQGWTGVAFF.

The rearrangement joins TRBV27 to TRBJ2-5; D not resolved. The CDR3 totals 13 residues. The germline gives CDR1 MNHEY, CDR2 SMNVEV (reference sequence). V lost 3 bases to trimming and J lost 1 base, with 6 bases between them. CDR3 loop: CASSFDFQETQYF. The CDR3 coding sequence is TGTGCCAGCAGTTTCGACTTCCAAGAGACCCAGTACTTC.

The gene calls are TRBV18 and TRBJ1-2; D is undetermined. The CDR3 spans 14 residues. Trimming removed 2 bases from V and 5 bases from J, with 12 bases in between. Germline V gene sequence: CDR1 KGHSH, CDR2 LQKENI. Here the CDR3 reads CASSPGGKGYGYTF. CDR3 sequence (DNA): TGTGCCAGCTCACCAGGAGGGAAGGGATATGGCTACACCTTC. The full variable domain, in which reference TRBV18 and TRBJ1-2 provide the parts outside the CDR3, is NAGVMQNPRHLVRRRGQEARLRCSPMKGHSHVYWYRQLPEEGLKFMVYLQKENIIDESGMPKERFSAEFPKEGPSILRIQQVVRGDSAAYFCASSPGGKGYGYTFGSGTRLTVV.

The chain carries TRBV19 and TRBJ2-2; TRBD1 matches at 9 bases. CDR1 LNHDA and CDR2 SQIVND come from the germline V gene (reference sequence). The CDR3 covers 15 residues. J lost 6 bases, V lost 3 bases, and 5 bases had no gene match. The DNA for the CDR3 is TGTGCCAGTAGTATGGGGACAGGGCGGGCCGGGGAGCTGTTTTTT. Translation gives CASSMGTGRAGELFF.

This chain joins TRBV5-5 and TRBJ2-2, with D perhaps TRBD1 (7 bases). Germline V lookup: CDR1 SGHKS, CDR2 YYEKEE (reference sequence). Trimming left V 2 bases short and J 1 base short, with 12 bases between. The CDR3 is 16 amino acids. CDR3 region: CASSFRGDRNTGELFF. For the CDR3, the DNA is TGTGCCAGCAGCTTCAGGGGGGACAGGAACACCGGGGAGCTGTTTTTT.

The chain carries TRBV19 and TRBJ1-1, with 8 bases lining up with TRBD1. J lost 2 bases, V lost 7 bases, and 9 bases had no gene match. Germline V gene lookup returns CDR1 LNHDA and CDR2 SQIVND (reference sequence). The CDR3 runs to 15 residues. The CDR3 loop is CASTGQEIGNTEAFF. The CDR3 DNA sequence: TGTGCCAGTACGGGACAGGAAATCGGTAACACTGAAGCTTTCTTT.

V and J are TRBV6-5 and TRBJ2-1; D perhaps matches TRBD1 (6 bases). Trimming removed 3 bases from V and 4 bases from J, with 13 bases in between. This CDR3 region has 15 residues. CDR1 is MNHEY, CDR2 SVGAGI, per germline. CDR3: CASSYMTGIYNEQFF. The DNA for the CDR3 is TGTGCCAGCAGTTATATGACAGGCATATACAATGAGCAGTTCTTC.

This clone was counted a single time. The chain couples TRBV2 to TRBJ1-4; D perhaps matches TRBD1 (5 bases). The germline V gene encodes CDR1 SNHLY and CDR2 FYNNEI. Trimming took off 8 bases at V and 0 bases at J, with 13 bases between the two ends. The CDR3 contains 15 residues. The CDR3 coding sequence is TGTGCCAGCTTATTCGGGGGAGCAACTAATGAAAAACTGTTTTTT. Amino acid sequence: CASLFGGATNEKLFF.

The chain joins TRBV5-1 to TRBJ2-3; 11 bases fit TRBD1. The junction had 11 bases not matched to a gene; V was cut back by 7 bases and J by 4 bases. Looked up from germline, CDR1 is SGHRS and CDR2 is YFSETQ. CDR3 length: 16 residues. DNA for the CDR3: TGCGCCAGCCCCGCACGGACAGGGGGCGTTCCAGATACGCAGTATTTT. This gives the protein CASPARTGGVPDTQYF.

The rearrangement joins TRBV30 to TRBJ2-7, with TRBD1 as a possible D gene (6 bases). CDR1 and CDR2 (germline): GTSNPN, SVGIG (reference sequence). The CDR3 runs 15 residues. Trimming stripped 0 bases from V and 2 bases from J, with 14 bases between. CDR3 residues: CAWSVMGHPTYEQYF. CDR3 DNA: TGTGCCTGGAGTGTAATGGGACACCCTACCTACGAGCAGTACTTC. Filled out from reference TRBV30 and TRBJ2-7, the complete variable domain reads SQTIHQWPATLVQPVGSPLSLECTVEGTSNPNLYWYRQAAGRGLQLLFYSVGIGQISSEVPQNLSASRPQDRQFILSSKKLLLSDSGFYLCAWSVMGHPTYEQYFGPGTRLTVT.

The chain combines TRBV11-3 with TRBJ2-2; TRBD2 agrees at 8 bases. With 7 bases clipped from V and 2 bases from J, the junction kept 9 bases outside the gene matches. This CDR3 contains 16 residues. The germline V gene has CDR1 SGHNT and CDR2 YENEEA. Written as DNA, the CDR3 is TGTGCCAGCATGCCCGGCGGGGGGCTCAACACCGGGGAGCTGTTTTTT. The encoded protein is CASMPGGGLNTGELFF.